The source of this T cell receptor (beta chain) is a study of blood T cell repertoires in COVID-19. About the study: Collection of acute and convalescent COVID-19 samples took place in the United States, Italy and Spain. In each case, the material was cDNA or gDNA derived from T cells, B-cell-depleted T cells, or PBMCs.

Original methodology: Reference gene primer amplification in the assay estimated nucleated cell counts. Measured with immunoSEQ multiplex PCR; TCRdb has only the in-frame clones, and not every one. The V and J calls and clone size come from that table; D and trimming were worked out from the DNA. Of 150,000 to 190,000 clones listed, 76% are singletons. The TCR was taken from a woman older than 75 with acute or convalescent COVID-19. Sequenced input: peripheral blood.

The CDR3 sequence is CASSLSLGQITDTQYF. In nucleotides, the CDR3 is TGTGCCAGCAGCTTAAGTTTGGGGCAGATCACAGATACGCAGTATTTT. The chain joins TRBV7-2 to TRBJ2-3; D perhaps matches TRBD1 (5 bases). Per germline, CDR1 SGHTA and CDR2 FQGNSA. V lost 2 bases, J lost 2 bases, and 14 bases lay in between. CDR3 size: 16 residues.